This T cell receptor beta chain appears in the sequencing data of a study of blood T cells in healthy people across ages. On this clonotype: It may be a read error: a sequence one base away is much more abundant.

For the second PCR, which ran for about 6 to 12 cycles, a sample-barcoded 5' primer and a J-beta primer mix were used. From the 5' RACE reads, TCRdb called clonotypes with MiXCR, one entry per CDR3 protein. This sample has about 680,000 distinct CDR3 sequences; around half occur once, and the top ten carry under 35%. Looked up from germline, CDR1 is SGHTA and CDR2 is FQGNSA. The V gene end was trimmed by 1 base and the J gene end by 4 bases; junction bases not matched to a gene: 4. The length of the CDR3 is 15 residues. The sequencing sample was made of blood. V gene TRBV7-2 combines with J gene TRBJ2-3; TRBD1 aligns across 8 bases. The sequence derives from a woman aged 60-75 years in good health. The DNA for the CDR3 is TGTGCCAGCAGCTTAGGGGACAGGTATGCAGATACGCAGTATTTT. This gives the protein CASSLGDRYADTQYF.